What follows are 22 T cell receptor beta chains derived from one specimen sequenced in a study of T-cell memory formation after mild COVID-19. TCRdb called the 5' RACE reads again in MiXCR, with one record for every CDR3 protein. The data show 250,000 to 350,000 distinct CDR3 sequences, roughly 16% seen once. Sequencing used PBMCs or a T cell subset sorted from them (not recorded which). These receptors came from a young man who had mild COVID-19 (a few samples of this study predate the infection). Cell type and time point are not known.

Many counts were recorded for this clonotype. The gene calls are TRBV12-3 or TRBV12-4 and TRBJ2-5, with D tentatively TRBD2 (5 bases). V was clipped by 5 bases and J by 5 bases, with 12 bases between them. CDR3 size: 13 residues. CDR3 sequence reads: CASSALVPETQYF. In DNA form, the CDR3 reads TGTGCCAGCAGTGCACTAGTTCCGGAGACCCAGTACTTC.

This clonotype came up a few times. The chain combines TRBV7-9 with TRBJ2-3; tentatively, D is TRBD1 (8 bases). The CDR3 spans 15 residues. V dropped 8 bases and J dropped 1 base, with 16 bases sitting between them. CDR1 and CDR2 from the germline V gene are SEHNR and FQNEAQ (reference sequence). In nucleotides, the CDR3 is TGTGCCAGCTCTCAGCGGGGACAGGGCACAGATACGCAGTATTTT. It translates to CASSQRGQGTDTQYF.

This clonotype was seen ten or more times. The chain has TRBV6-6 and TRBJ2-1, with a tentative D call TRBD1 (6 bases). The CDR3 totals 13 residues. The V gene's germline CDR1 is MNHNY and CDR2 SVGAGI (reference sequence). V lost 6 bases to trimming and J lost 5 bases, with 11 bases between them. The CDR3 sequence is CASSGTPHNEQFF. As DNA, the CDR3 is TGTGCCAGCAGCGGGACACCCCACAATGAGCAGTTCTTC.

J is TRBJ2-5 and V is TRBV4-3; no reliable D call. V was cut by 3 bases and J by 1 base, with 9 bases left in between. Germline CDR1 and CDR2: LGHNA and YSLEER. There are 14 residues in the CDR3. CDR3 loop: CASSQNTGQETQYF. CDR3 nucleotides: TGCGCCAGCAGCCAGAACACGGGCCAAGAGACCCAGTACTTC.

This sequence joins TRBV5-8 and TRBJ2-3; weak D call: TRBD2 (6 bases). This CDR3 region has 16 residues. Trimming took 3 bases from V and 4 from J, leaving 18 bases between them. In germline, CDR1 is SGHTS, CDR2 YDEGEE. CDR3 sequence (DNA): TGTGCCAGCAGCTCTGGGAGTACTAGCACCGCAGATACGCAGTATTTT. Protein product: CASSSGSTSTADTQYF.

The V and J genes are TRBV9 and TRBJ2-5, with a possible D match to TRBD2 (6 bases). CDR1 and CDR2 from the germline V gene are SGDLS and YYNGEE. The CDR3 is made up of 16 amino acids. Deletions cut 0 bases from V and 5 bases from J, with 17 bases between. The CDR3 sequence is CASSVAGAVAGETQYF. DNA of the CDR3: TGTGCCAGCAGCGTAGCCGGAGCGGTGGCGGGGGAGACCCAGTACTTC.

This clonotype was counted a few times. The chain is built from TRBV5-5 and TRBJ2-7; unclear D gene. V lost 2 bases and J lost 6, with 21 bases in between. The CDR3 covers 16 residues. Germline V CDR1 and CDR2: SGHKS, YYEKEE (reference sequence). The CDR3 loop reads CASSLGLSRGGREQYV. The CDR3 DNA sequence: TGTGCCAGCAGCTTAGGCTTGTCGCGTGGTGGTCGCGAGCAGTACGTC.

In its sample, this clonotype was seen a few times. This chain connects TRBV18 to TRBJ1-2; no clear D. CDR3 size: 14 residues. The ends were cut back, 1 base at V and 4 bases at J, with 10 bases in the middle. Germline CDR1 and CDR2: KGHSH and LQKENI. CDR3 nucleotide sequence: TGTGCCAGCTCACCACTTGACGGCGGCTATGGCTACACCTTC. Protein sequence: CASSPLDGGYGYTF.

The rearrangement links TRBV18 to TRBJ2-3; D not certain. Between the trimmed V and J ends, which lost 2 bases and 6 bases, there was a span of 9 bases. Germline-derived CDR1 and CDR2 are KGHSH and LQKENI. The CDR3 covers 13 residues. The CDR3 nucleotides read TGTGCCAGCTCACCAGGGTCCGGGGATACGCAGTATTTT. This codes for CASSPGSGDTQYF.

This rearrangement joins TRBV6-5 to TRBJ2-1, with D hard to call. Trimming stripped 7 bases from V and 6 bases from J, with 13 bases between. In germline, CDR1 is MNHEY, CDR2 SVGAGI. This CDR3 comprises 13 residues. CDR3 nucleotides: TGTGCCAGCACTCATGGAGTTACCAATGAGCAGTTCTTC. Amino acid sequence: CASTHGVTNEQFF.

As DNA, the CDR3 is TGTGCCAGCAGCTTAACAGCCCGCTACGAGCAGTACGTC. Amino acids: CASSLTARYEQYV. The chain uses TRBV7-8 and TRBJ2-7; D is unclear. CDR1 is SGHVS and CDR2 is FQNEAQ in the germline V gene. Trimming removed 2 bases at V and 3 bases at J, with 8 bases between. The CDR3 totals 13 residues.

This clonotype came up a few times. The chain has TRBV4-1 and TRBJ2-7; no firm D call. V dropped 0 bases and J dropped 2 bases, with 11 bases sitting between them. The germline V gene has CDR1 MGHRA and CDR2 YSYEKL. The CDR3 totals 15 residues. The DNA for the CDR3 is TGCGCCAGCAGCCAAGATGTAACTGAGCCCTACGAGCAGTACTTC. Protein: CASSQDVTEPYEQYF.

This clonotype was counted a few times. The rearrangement uses TRBV5-5 and TRBJ2-1; the D gene is possibly TRBD2 (6 bases). Germline loops: CDR1 SGHKS, CDR2 YYEKEE (reference sequence). Between the trimmed V and J ends, which lost 7 bases and 5 bases, there was a span of 13 bases. This CDR3 spans 13 amino acids. The CDR3 loop is CASGWRGDNEQFF. DNA of the CDR3: TGTGCCAGCGGGTGGAGGGGAGACAATGAGCAGTTCTTC.

The chain has TRBV6-1 and TRBJ1-6, with D maybe TRBD1 (6 bases). This CDR3 has 14 residues. The V and J ends lost 11 bases and 10 bases respectively, with 21 bases between them. Germline-derived CDR1 and CDR2 are MNHNS and SASEGT. CDR3: CACSDTGLRSPLHF. CDR3 in DNA: TGTGCCTGCTCGGATACAGGGTTACGGTCACCCCTCCACTTT.

This clonotype was counted at least ten times. The rearrangement joins TRBV5-1 to TRBJ2-3, with 10 bases identical to TRBD2. The germline V gene encodes CDR1 SGHRS and CDR2 YFSETQ. The J segment lost 0 bases and the V segment lost 6 bases, leaving 4 bases of the junction unmatched. The CDR3 has 15 residues. CDR3 nucleotide sequence: TGCGCCAGCAACCAACTAGCGGGGAGCACAGATACGCAGTATTTT. As protein: CASNQLAGSTDTQYF.

This clonotype was observed a few times. The chain uses TRBV5-5 and TRBJ1-1; possibly TRBD1 for D (6 bases). Germline CDR1 is SGHKS and CDR2 is YYEKEE (reference sequence). Trimming took off 1 base at V and 4 bases at J, with 11 bases between the two ends. The CDR3 is 14 amino acids. The CDR3 sequence: CASSLQGWSTEAFF. CDR3 bases: TGTGCCAGCAGCTTGCAGGGGTGGTCCACTGAAGCTTTCTTT.

The J gene is TRBJ2-1, the V gene TRBV10-3; 14 positions agree with TRBD2. The CDR3 is 18 residues long. Germline CDR1 reads ENHRY; CDR2 reads SYGVKD. V lost 4 bases to trimming and J lost 9 bases; unmatched junction nucleotides: 14. CDR3 sequence (DNA): TGTGCCATCAGTGGCCGTCTTGGACTAGCGGGGGGAGGTAGTGAGCAGTTCTTC. This sequence encodes CAISGRLGLAGGGSEQFF.

A few counts support this clonotype. This chain connects TRBV7-2 to TRBJ1-1; D remains ambiguous. V lost 3 bases and J lost 0, with 5 bases in between. The CDR3 extends over 13 amino acids. Germline assignment: CDR1 SGHTA and CDR2 FQGNSA. The CDR3 sequence: CASSFTVNTEAFF. As DNA, the CDR3 is TGTGCCAGCAGCTTTACCGTGAACACTGAAGCTTTCTTT.

This clonotype was found a few times. The gene calls are TRBV19 and TRBJ2-2; D gene uncertain. Trimming shortened V by 2 bases and J by 7 bases, and 8 bases separated the two germline ends. The CDR3 loop spans 13 amino acids. Per the germline V gene, CDR1 is LNHDA and CDR2 is SQIVND (reference sequence). CDR3 region: CASSISAYGELFF. In nucleotides, the CDR3 is TGTGCCAGTAGTATAAGCGCCTACGGGGAGCTGTTTTTT.

J is TRBJ2-3 and V is TRBV9; D perhaps matches TRBD1 (5 bases). The germline V gene has CDR1 SGDLS and CDR2 YYNGEE. V was trimmed by 6 bases and J by 1 base, leaving 15 bases between them. The CDR3 loop spans 15 amino acids. The CDR3 region has the DNA TGTGCCAGCACTAAAGGGGCCCCACGCACAGATACGCAGTATTTT. Its protein product is CASTKGAPRTDTQYF.

The V and J genes are TRBV12-3 or TRBV12-4 and TRBJ2-3; 7 bases are shared with TRBD2. CDR3 length: 15 amino acids. The ends lost 6 bases at V and 2 bases at J; junction bases unmatched: 8. The CDR3 loop reads CASSGGGGYTDTQYF. The CDR3 bases are TGTGCCAGCAGCGGTGGGGGGGGGTACACAGATACGCAGTATTTT.

This clonotype was seen a few times. This chain links TRBV11-3 with TRBJ2-2; 7 bases align to TRBD2. Looked up from germline, CDR1 is SGHNT and CDR2 is YENEEA. Germline trimming cut 4 bases from V and 3 bases from J; bases unmatched to any gene: 5. This CDR3 is 15 amino acids long. The CDR3 reads CASSSGGGHTGELFF. The CDR3 DNA reads TGTGCCAGCAGCTCCGGCGGGGGACACACCGGGGAGCTGTTTTTT.